The present T cell receptor beta chain was sequenced within a study of long-term antiretroviral therapy in people with HIV. Regarding the study as a whole: Before ART, certain clones expanded, and these dominated the repertoire at all time points.

Sampling of each donor yielded at least one pre-ART PBMC sample and at least two post-ART PBMC samples. The CDR3 runs to 13 residues. V was trimmed by 3 bases and J by 3 bases, leaving 3 bases between them. The germline V gene has CDR1 SGHTA and CDR2 FQGNSA. Investigators performed immunoSEQ version v3.0 at survey level. The method was immunoSEQ multiplex PCR; TCRdb's version includes in-frame clones alone and lacks a portion of them. The sample holds some 20,000 clones, 75% to 95% seen once. Concerning this clone: Antigen specificity is unknown.

This sequence joins TRBV7-2 and TRBJ2-6; D is undetermined. Sequenced material: unsorted PBMCs, taken approximately 4.4 years before starting antiretroviral therapy. This TCR came from a woman younger than 45 with HIV. CDR3 sequence (DNA): TGTGCCAGCAGCTTTTTTGGGGCCAACGTCCTGACTTTC. Protein product: CASSFFGANVLTF.